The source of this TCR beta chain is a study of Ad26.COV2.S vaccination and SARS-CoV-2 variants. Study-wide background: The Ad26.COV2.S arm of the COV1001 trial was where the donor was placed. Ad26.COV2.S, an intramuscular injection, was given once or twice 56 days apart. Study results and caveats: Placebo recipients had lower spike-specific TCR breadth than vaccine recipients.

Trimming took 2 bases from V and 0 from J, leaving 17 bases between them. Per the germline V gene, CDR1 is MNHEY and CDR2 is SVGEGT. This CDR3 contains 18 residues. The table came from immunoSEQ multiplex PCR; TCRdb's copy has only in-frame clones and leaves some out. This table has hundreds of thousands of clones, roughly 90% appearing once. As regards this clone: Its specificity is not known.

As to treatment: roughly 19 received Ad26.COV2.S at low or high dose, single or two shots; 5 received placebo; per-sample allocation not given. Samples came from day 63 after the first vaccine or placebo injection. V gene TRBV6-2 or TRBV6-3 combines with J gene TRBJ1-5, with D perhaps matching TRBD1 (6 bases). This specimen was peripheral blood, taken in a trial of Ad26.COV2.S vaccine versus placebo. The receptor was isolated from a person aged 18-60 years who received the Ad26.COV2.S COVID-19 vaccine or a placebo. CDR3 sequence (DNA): TGTGCCAGCAGTTACCAGTCAGGGGCCACTATTAGCAATCAGCCCCAGCATTTT. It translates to CASSYQSGATISNQPQHF.